This is a list of T cell receptor beta chains from one sample in a study of T-cell memory formation after mild COVID-19. MiXCR was run by TCRdb on the 5' RACE reads, yielding one entry per CDR3 protein. This sample has nearly 110,000 distinct CDR3 sequences; around 14% occur once, and the top ten carry less than 40%. The sample was PBMCs or a T cell subset sorted from them (not recorded which). The receptors stem from a man aged 18 to 30 who had mild COVID-19 (a few samples of this study predate the infection). Cell type and time point are not known. The CDR3 runs from the conserved cysteine through the conserved F or W. A D gene is named only where the DNA matches it firmly. Size tells how often a clone was seen (once, few, many) or the class of an expanded clone, and some rows leave it out.

>TRBV27|few|TRBJ1-1|.
TGTGCCAGCAGTTTACTCACGGGGGCTGAAGCTTTCTTT
CASSLLTGAEAFF
>TRBV7-3|.|TRBJ2-1|TRBD2
TGTGCCAGCAGCCCCGGCGGTAGCGGGGGGGTTTACAATGAGCAGTTCTTC
CASSPGGSGGVYNEQFF
>TRBV27|.|TRBJ2-1|TRBD2
TGTGCCAGCAGGCCGGGACTAGCGGGGGGGCAGGCGTTCTTC
CASRPGLAGGQAFF
>TRBV27|few|TRBJ1-1|.
TGTGCCAGCAGTTTATGGGAGAACACTGAAGCTTTCTTT
CASSLWENTEAFF
>TRBV7-9|few|TRBJ1-4|.
TGTGCCAGCAGCTTAGACGGCGAAAAACTGTTTTTT
CASSLDGEKLFF
>TRBV4-3|few|TRBJ2-1|TRBD1
TGCGCCAGCAGCCAGTCCACAGGGGGTTCCTACAATGAGCAGTTCTTC
CASSQSTGGSYNEQFF
>TRBV2|.|TRBJ2-3|.
TGTGCCAGCAGGACCTCCCTAGCTACCCCCCGCACAGATACGCAGTATTTT
CASRTSLATPRTDTQYF
>TRBV7-9|many|TRBJ2-2|.
TGTGCCAGCAGCCCCTCTTTAGGGAGCGGGGAGCTGTTTTTT
CASSPSLGSGELFF
>TRBV5-4|few|TRBJ2-1|TRBD2
TGTGCCAGCAGCCCGCCGTCCGGGAGGCTTTACAATGAGCAGTTCTTC
CASSPPSGRLYNEQFF
>TRBV6-2/TRBV6-3|.|TRBJ2-1|.
TGTGCCAGCAGTTACCTCGACTGGGAATACAATGAGCAGTTCTTC
CASSYLDWEYNEQFF
>TRBV20-1|many|TRBJ2-1|.
TGCAGTGCCCCCTGGAGCGGTGAGCAGTTCTTC
CSAPWSGEQFF
>TRBV6-6|.|TRBJ2-2|.
TGTGCCAGCACCCTTGGGCAGGGCTTCACCGGGGAGCTGTTTTTT
CASTLGQGFTGELFF
>TRBV20-1|few|TRBJ2-3|TRBD2
TGCAGTGCTAGAAGGGCGGGGGGGCCGGATACGCAGTATTTT
CSARRAGGPDTQYF
>TRBV15|.|TRBJ1-1|TRBD1
TGTGCCACCAGCAGTGGCAGGGGGTTGACTGAAGCTTTCTTT
CATSSGRGLTEAFF
>TRBV7-2|.|TRBJ1-5|.
TGTGCCAGCAGCTTAGTCTCGGGCAGGGCATTCTATCAGCCCCAGCATTTT
CASSLVSGRAFYQPQHF
>TRBV7-9|many|TRBJ1-5|.
TGTGCCAGCAGCTTGGAGGACACAAATCAGCCCCAGCATTTT
CASSLEDTNQPQHF
>TRBV4-1|.|TRBJ2-2|.
TGCGCCAGCAGCCAGGGCTACCGGGCTACCGGGGAGCTGTTTTTT
CASSQGYRATGELFF
>TRBV20-1|few|TRBJ2-5|.
TGCAGTGCTAGCCTTGCCGGGACTCCGTACCAAGAGACCCAGTACTTC
CSASLAGTPYQETQYF
>TRBV7-6|.|TRBJ2-5|.
TGTGCCAGCAGCTTAGCTACTAATTGGGAGACCCAGTACTTC
CASSLATNWETQYF
>TRBV7-9|.|TRBJ2-1|.
TGTGCCAGCAGCCACCCCCAAGGACGTAGCTCCTACAATGAGCAGTTCTTC
CASSHPQGRSSYNEQFF
>TRBV7-9|few|TRBJ1-5|.
TGTGCCAGCAGCTTCGGGAGAGGTCGGCAGCCCCAGCATTTT
CASSFGRGRQPQHF
>TRBV10-3|few|TRBJ1-2|.
TGTGCCATCAGTGAGCGAGTCAAGGGGACGATCTATGGCTACACCTTC
CAISERVKGTIYGYTF
>TRBV20-1|many|TRBJ1-1|.
TGCAGTGCCGCACGGAACACTGAAGCTTTCTTT
CSAARNTEAFF
>TRBV6-5|.|TRBJ1-2|.
TGTGCCAGCAGCCCTCGGGGGGCTCATGGCTACACCTTC
CASSPRGAHGYTF
>TRBV4-1|.|TRBJ2-1|TRBD1
TGCGCCAGCAGCCGACAGGGTGAGGAGCAGTTCTTC
CASSRQGEEQFF
>TRBV29-1|few|TRBJ2-1|TRBD1
TGCATTGGACAGGGCTACAATGAGCAGTTCTTC
CIGQGYNEQFF
>TRBV27|few|TRBJ1-5|.
TGTGCCAGCAGTTTAGGTGGGACCGGCAATCAGCCCCAGCATTTT
CASSLGGTGNQPQHF
>TRBV3-1|few|TRBJ1-2|TRBD1
TGTGCCAGCAGCCACCCCCGAGGGGGCCGCTCAGGGGGCTACACCTTC
CASSHPRGGRSGGYTF
>TRBV4-3|few|TRBJ2-5|.
TGCGCCAGCAGCCAAGACGGCGGGGTGGAGACCCAGTACTTC
CASSQDGGVETQYF
>TRBV6-2/TRBV6-3|.|TRBJ2-2|TRBD1
TGTGCCACCTCGACAGGGCCCGGGGAGCTGTTTTTT
CATSTGPGELFF
>TRBV4-3|many|TRBJ2-7|.
TGCGCCAGCAGCCTACGCCAGACAACCCTGGGCTCCTACGAGCAGTACTTC
CASSLRQTTLGSYEQYF
>TRBV28|.|TRBJ2-5|.
TGTGCCAGCAGTTTCCCTACGCCAGGACAAGAGACCCAGTACTTC
CASSFPTPGQETQYF
>TRBV4-3|few|TRBJ2-7|.
TGCGCCAGCAGCCAAGACCCTGGATCCTACGAGCAGTACTTC
CASSQDPGSYEQYF
>TRBV5-1|.|TRBJ1-2|TRBD1
TGCGCCAGCAGCCGGCCGGGACAGGGGTTCCATGGCTACACCTTC
CASSRPGQGFHGYTF
>TRBV15|.|TRBJ2-2|.
TGTGCCACCAGCAGAACCACGGCCGGTGTGGGGGAGCTGTTTTTT
CATSRTTAGVGELFF
>TRBV4-3|.|TRBJ2-1|TRBD1
TGCGCCAGCAGCCAAGAGGGACAGGGAGGGAATGAGCAGTTCTTC
CASSQEGQGGNEQFF
>TRBV7-9|few|TRBJ2-5|.
TGTGCCAGCAGCTTCGACAGAAACCAAGAGACCCAGTACTTC
CASSFDRNQETQYF
>TRBV2|many|TRBJ2-7|TRBD1
TGTGCCAGCAGTGACAGGGACAGGCGATCAAGCGCCTACGAGCAGTACTTC
CASSDRDRRSSAYEQYF
>TRBV25-1|few|TRBJ2-2|.
TGTGCCAGCAGGGACGCTGGGTCGAACACCGGGGAGCTGTTTTTT
CASRDAGSNTGELFF
>TRBV4-1|.|TRBJ1-4|.
TGCGCCAGCAGCCCAGGGGTCGCGGCTAATGAAAAACTGTTTTTT
CASSPGVAANEKLFF
>TRBV4-1|few|TRBJ1-2|.
TGCGCCAGCAGCCTCGGCACAGGAGGAGTTCTAGGCTATGGCTACACCTTC
CASSLGTGGVLGYGYTF
>TRBV29-1|.|TRBJ1-1|.
TGCAGCGTTGTTCGGGACGGAAACACTGAAGCTTTCTTT
CSVVRDGNTEAFF
>TRBV4-2|.|TRBJ1-1|.
TGTGCCAGCAGCCAACGTTGGGGGGACACTGAAGCTTTCTTT
CASSQRWGDTEAFF
>TRBV2|few|TRBJ2-3|.
TGTGCCAGCAGTGAAGTCTCAGGGCCGGATACGCAGTATTTT
CASSEVSGPDTQYF
>TRBV5-5|many|TRBJ2-1|.
TGTGCCAGCAGCCCGATGGACAGCCGCTCCTACAATGAGCAGTTCTTC
CASSPMDSRSYNEQFF
>TRBV7-9|.|TRBJ1-2|.
TGTGCCAGCAGCCTCGGGAGCCTCTATGGCTACACCTTC
CASSLGSLYGYTF
>TRBV6-1|.|TRBJ1-1|TRBD1
TGTGCCAGCAACCGACAGGGCGGTGGTAGTTTCTTT
CASNRQGGGSFF
>TRBV9|.|TRBJ2-7|.
TGTGCCAGCAGCGTAGCTGGGGCCATGTCCTACGAGCAGTACTTC
CASSVAGAMSYEQYF
>TRBV11-2|.|TRBJ1-2|.
TGTGCCAGCAGCTTAGATTGGGGAGATGGCTACACCTTC
CASSLDWGDGYTF